This TCR beta chain was captured by sequencing in a study of shared clonotypes between healthy human individuals. General study findings and limits: Sequencing depth was expected to affect clonotype sharing among donors. Shared across a handful of donors were around 5% of the naive CD4 clonotypes.

Notes on this clone: Antigen: not known.

Methods used by the authors: Sequence data from immunoSEQ were junction-only and lacked quality scores; consequently, filtering differed. Clones were sequenced by immunoSEQ multiplex PCR, and TCRdb holds only the in-frame ones, with some missing. V and J calls and clone size come straight from that table; D and trimming were deduced from the DNA. The data contain about 380,000 clones, 96% of them singletons. Sequenced material: memory CD8+ T cells sorted from blood. Subset defined: CD45RO+ cells pooled with CCR7-negative TemRA cells. This receptor was taken from a man younger than 45 in good health.

The CDR3 sequence is CASSLGGVDGYTF. The CDR3 coding sequence is TGTGCCAGCAGCTTAGGCGGGGTAGACGGCTACACCTTC. The genes are TRBV7-9 and TRBJ1-2, with D unclear. The V gene's germline CDR1 is SEHNR and CDR2 FQNEAQ (reference sequence). This CDR3 has 13 amino acids. Trimming shortened V by 1 base and J by 8 bases, and 11 bases separated the two germline ends.